One T cell receptor (beta chain) is described in this entry. As yet, its antigen is unknown. The data belong to a study of cytomegalovirus exposure and HLA in healthy donors. Study-level information: Researchers found that about four fifths of just under 400 genotyped donors fell within the Caucasian-associated ancestry cluster. Study-level findings and limits: A likely sequencing artifact accounted for one observed cluster of highly shared sequence variants. The authors excluded some V segments, including TRBV6-2 and TRBV6-3, as indistinguishable. Later analysis showed TCR association rates varying by HLA locus, highest for DRB1 and lowest for HLA-C.

This CDR3 is built from 14 residues. PCR involved 60 Vbeta and 13 Jbeta primers. Only in-frame clones appear in the TCRdb table, and some are missing; sequencing was by immunoSEQ multiplex PCR. The data hold 150,000 to 250,000 clones, with 70% to 80% observed a single time. The sequenced sample consisted of PBMCs. The receptor's source is a man aged 25 to 40 in good health and CMV-seronegative. V is TRBV21-1 and J is TRBJ2-4; the table's TRBD1 call for D was not verified on the DNA. TRBV21-1 constitutes a pseudogene. CDR3: CASSMTKRGNIQYF. The CDR3, as DNA: TGTGCCAGCAGCATGACCAAAAGGGGGAACATTCAGTACTTC.